The 30 T cell receptor beta chains given below trace back to one sample, sequenced in a study of long-term antiretroviral therapy in people with HIV. The assay, immunoSEQ v3.0, was run at survey level. Clones were sequenced by immunoSEQ multiplex PCR, and TCRdb holds only the in-frame ones, with some missing. The sample consists of more than 20,000 clones, approximately 81% of them appearing once. Material: unsorted PBMCs, obtained at the start of antiretroviral therapy, before treatment. The receptors derive from a young woman with HIV.

The chain joins TRBV11-3 to TRBJ2-5; D is possibly TRBD1 or TRBD2 (5 bases each). The CDR3 has 12 residues. V lost 4 bases and J 4 bases, leaving 7 bases between the germline ends. Germline V gives CDR1 SGHNT, CDR2 YENEEA. The CDR3 loop reads CASSSRGETQYF. DNA for the CDR3: TGTGCCAGCAGCTCGAGGGGAGAGACCCAGTACTTC.

This chain links TRBV2 with TRBJ2-7; D possibly corresponds to TRBD2 (5 bases). Germline CDR1 reads SNHLY; CDR2 reads FYNNEI. Trimming cost V 8 bases and J 7 bases, with 27 bases left between them. This CDR3 has 16 amino acids. The CDR3, as DNA: TGTGCCAGCTTCAAAGGTTTGTCTCTGACGGGAAGGGAGCAGTACTTC. Encoded protein: CASFKGLSLTGREQYF.

The CDR3, as DNA: TGTGCCAGCAGCTTAGTGGGTCGGAATTATGAGCAGTACTTC. It translates to CASSLVGRNYEQYF. This chain links TRBV11-2 with TRBJ2-7; no firm D call. Germline V gene data show CDR1 as SGHAT and CDR2 as FQNNGV. Trimming shortened V by 1 base and J by 7 bases, and 14 bases separated the two germline ends. The length of the CDR3 is 14 residues. The full variable domain, its missing parts supplied by reference TRBV11-2 and TRBJ2-7, is EAGVAQSPRYKIIEKRQSVAFWCNPISGHATLYWYQQILGQGPKLLIQFQNNGVVDDSQLPKDRFSAERLKGVDSTLKIQPAKLEDSAVYLCASSLVGRNYEQYFGPGTRLTVT.

V is TRBV6-1 and J is TRBJ2-2; D is unclear. Germline-derived CDR1 and CDR2 are MNHNS and SASEGT. Trimming took off 2 bases at V and 7 bases at J, with 17 bases between the two ends. The CDR3 runs 16 residues. The CDR3, as DNA: TGTGCCAGCAGTGAATCGGTGGAGTTTGGAAACGGGGAGCTGTTTTTT. Translation gives CASSESVEFGNGELFF.

V gene TRBV19 combines with J gene TRBJ2-1; D possibly corresponds to TRBD1 (6 bases). Trimming pared 2 bases from V and 6 bases from J, leaving 11 bases between. The CDR3 sequence is 14 residues long. Germline assignment: CDR1 LNHDA and CDR2 SQIVND (reference sequence). The CDR3 region is CASSINRVGNEQFF. CDR3 bases: TGTGCCAGTAGTATAAACAGGGTCGGCAATGAGCAGTTCTTC.

The chain joins TRBV2 to TRBJ1-1; D uncertain. The germline V and J ends were trimmed by 6 bases and 3 bases, with 11 bases remaining between them. Germline loops: CDR1 SNHLY, CDR2 FYNNEI. CDR3 size: 13 residues. CDR3 residues: CASRVREDTEAFF. DNA of the CDR3: TGTGCCAGCAGGGTCCGGGAGGACACTGAAGCTTTCTTT.

The CDR3 sequence: CASSYDRGDSPLHF. Here the CDR3 DNA reads TGCGCCAGCAGTTACGACAGGGGTGATTCACCCCTCCACTTT. V and J are TRBV4-1 and TRBJ1-6, with 8 bases that match TRBD1. From germline, CDR1 is MGHRA and CDR2 YSYEKL. V lost 6 bases and J lost 8; bases outside the gene matches: 6. The CDR3 is 14 residues long.

The chain uses TRBV7-8 and TRBJ2-7; no firm D call. Trimming removed 5 bases from V and 2 bases from J, with 4 bases in between. This CDR3 has 11 residues. Germline CDR1 and CDR2: SGHVS and FQNEAQ. CDR3 DNA sequence: TGTGCCAGCAGCGGGGCCTACGAGCAGTACTTC. Its translation is CASSGAYEQYF.

Written as DNA, the CDR3 is TGCGCCAGCAGCTTGGCCGAGGGCCGGGAGCAGTTCTTC. It codes for CASSLAEGREQFF. The rearrangement joins TRBV5-1 to TRBJ2-1; D possibly corresponds to TRBD2 (5 bases). In germline, CDR1 is SGHRS, CDR2 YFSETQ. The CDR3 runs 13 residues. V was pared by 0 bases and J by 10 bases, with 11 bases between.

This chain uses TRBV6-1 with TRBJ1-4; D uncertain. Trimming left V 7 bases short and J 8 bases short, with 17 bases between. The CDR3 spans 14 residues. Germline-derived CDR1 and CDR2 are MNHNS and SASEGT. The chain's CDR3 is CASTFNGEEEKLFF. CDR3 bases: TGTGCCAGCACTTTCAATGGGGAAGAAGAAAAACTGTTTTTT.

This chain links TRBV5-8 with TRBJ1-5; D is perhaps TRBD1 (5 bases). Germline-derived CDR1 and CDR2 are SGHTS and YDEGEE. V dropped 6 bases and J dropped 1 base, with 17 bases sitting between them. The CDR3 consists of 16 residues. The CDR3 here is CASTLGGGASNQPQHF. CDR3 coding DNA: TGTGCCAGCACCCTAGGAGGCGGGGCCAGCAATCAGCCCCAGCATTTT.

The chain couples TRBV7-8 to TRBJ2-7; 11 bases map to TRBD2. This CDR3 has 15 residues. V trimming: 5 bases; J trimming: 1 base; junction bases outside the gene matches: 4. Looked up from germline, CDR1 is SGHVS and CDR2 is FQNEAQ. The CDR3 region has the DNA TGTGCCAGCAGCCTCCGGACTAGCGGGTCCTACGAGCAGTACTTC. As protein: CASSLRTSGSYEQYF.

This clone was found once. The chain couples TRBV6-5 to TRBJ2-7; 9 nucleotides agree with TRBD1. Germline V lookup: CDR1 MNHEY, CDR2 SVGAGI. The CDR3 has 13 residues. The V segment lost 5 bases and the J segment 6 bases; nucleotides outside the gene matches: 5. CDR3 DNA sequence: TGTGCCAGCAGTCGGGACAGGGTGGGCGAGCAGTACTTC. Translated: CASSRDRVGEQYF.

V is TRBV28 and J is TRBJ1-1, with D uncertain. CDR1 and CDR2 from the germline V gene are MDHEN and SYDVKM. The CDR3 sequence is 16 residues long. V was clipped by 6 bases and J by 1 base, with 18 bases between them. Here the CDR3 reads CASSPTPPTENTEAFF. As DNA, the CDR3 is TGTGCCAGCAGCCCCACCCCCCCGACGGAGAACACTGAAGCTTTCTTT.

This chain uses TRBV25-1 with TRBJ2-7, with no clear D. This CDR3 region has 13 residues. V lost 4 bases, J lost 0 bases, and 7 bases lay in between. Germline loops: CDR1 MGHDK, CDR2 SYGVNS. As DNA, the CDR3 is TGTGCCAGCAGTGGGCAGGACTCCTACGAGCAGTACTTC. It is translated as CASSGQDSYEQYF.

The J gene is TRBJ2-7, the V gene TRBV30, with 7 nucleotides matching TRBD2. The CDR3 is 13 amino acids. Trimming removed 2 bases from V and 1 base from J; junction bases left unmatched: 2. The germline V gene has CDR1 GTSNPN and CDR2 SVGIG (reference sequence). The CDR3 spells CAWSYGGSYEQYF. The CDR3 coding sequence is TGTGCCTGGAGTTACGGGGGGTCCTACGAGCAGTACTTC.

This clone was seen more than once but under ten times. The rearrangement links TRBV6-6 to TRBJ2-2, with unresolved D. Trimming cost V 7 bases and J 6 bases, with 6 bases left between them. CDR1 is MNHNY, CDR2 SVGAGI, per germline (reference sequence). This CDR3 has 11 residues. The CDR3 loop is CASILAGELFF. The CDR3 region has the DNA TGTGCCAGCATTCTGGCCGGGGAGCTGTTTTTT.

This clone was seen only once. The chain has TRBV5-1 and TRBJ2-1, with D possibly TRBD2 on 5 matching bases. The V and J ends lost 0 bases and 8 bases respectively, with 6 bases between them. In germline, CDR1 is SGHRS, CDR2 YFSETQ. This CDR3 has 12 residues. For the CDR3, the DNA is TGCGCCAGCAGCTTGGAGCGGTATGAGCAGTTCTTC. It specifies CASSLERYEQFF. Based on the CDR3 plus reference TRBV5-1 and TRBJ2-1, the full variable domain is KAGVTQTPRYLIKTRGQQVTLSCSPISGHRSVSWYQQTPGQGLQFLFEYFSETQRNKGNFPGRFSGRQFSNSRSEMNVSTLELGDSALYLCASSLERYEQFFGPGTRLTVL.

The rearrangement joins TRBV15 to TRBJ2-1, with TRBD1 as a possible D gene (6 bases). The CDR3 sequence is 15 residues long. V gave up 7 bases and J gave up 0 bases, with 13 bases separating them. Germline V gene data show CDR1 as LNHNV and CDR2 as YYDKDF (reference sequence). CDR3 sequence reads: CATNPGTSSYNEQFF. CDR3 DNA sequence: TGTGCCACCAACCCCGGGACAAGCTCCTACAATGAGCAGTTCTTC.

V usage is TRBV6-5 and J usage is TRBJ2-7; TRBD1 might be the D (7 bases). Trimming removed 0 bases at V and 7 bases at J, with 13 bases between. The V gene's germline CDR1 is MNHEY and CDR2 SVGAGI. This CDR3 is built from 14 residues. The CDR3 reads CASSYSDRAGEQYF. The CDR3 nucleotides read TGTGCCAGCAGTTACTCAGACAGGGCGGGGGAGCAGTACTTC.

This sequence joins TRBV7-6 and TRBJ1-2; the D gene is possibly TRBD1 (6 bases). V lost 1 base and J 8 bases, leaving 17 bases between the germline ends. Germline V gene lookup returns CDR1 SGHVS and CDR2 FNYEAQ. The CDR3 length is 15 residues. For the CDR3, the DNA is TGTGCCAGCAGCTTAGAATCGGTGGCAGGGGTGGGCTACACCTTC. Translated, it gives CASSLESVAGVGYTF.

This clone rates as large. CDR3 nucleotide sequence: TGTGCCAGCAGTTATTCTGGACATAGCAATCAGCCCCAGCATTTT. Its protein product is CASSYSGHSNQPQHF. V and J are TRBV2 and TRBJ1-5; a weak D match, TRBD1 (5 bases). CDR3 length: 15 residues. With 5 bases removed from V and 0 bases from J, the gap between germline ends came to 11 bases. Germline lookup yields CDR1 SNHLY and CDR2 FYNNEI.

CDR3 nucleotide sequence: TGTGCCAGCAGCGGTTACCGTGGAGGGGATGACAATGAGCAGTTCTTC. It yields the protein CASSGYRGGDDNEQFF. The genes are TRBV9 and TRBJ2-1, with D perhaps TRBD2 (6 bases). The V end lost 3 bases, the J end lost 5 bases, and 18 bases lay between the germline ends. Germline CDR1 SGDLS, CDR2 YYNGEE. CDR3 size: 16 residues.

The chain has TRBV10-3 and TRBJ1-6; D not resolved. Germline V lookup: CDR1 ENHRY, CDR2 SYGVKD. The length of the CDR3 is 14 residues. V lost 1 base and J 5 bases, leaving 6 bases between the germline ends. The DNA for the CDR3 is TGTGCCATCAGTGAGTTGAGCAATAATTCACCCCTCCACTTT. This translates into CAISELSNNSPLHF.

The chain joins TRBV28 to TRBJ2-5, with D perhaps matching TRBD2 (5 bases). CDR1 is MDHEN and CDR2 is SYDVKM in the germline V gene. V was pared by 2 bases and J by 2 bases, with 12 bases between. This CDR3 region has 15 residues. CDR3 sequence (DNA): TGTGCCAGCAGTTTAGTCTCTAGCCATCAAGAGACCCAGTACTTC. Translating it yields CASSLVSSHQETQYF.

A remark on this clone: The sample contains more than one DNA sequence encoding this CDR3. The chain recombines TRBV27 with TRBJ2-6; no clear D gene. Germline CDR1 and CDR2: MNHEY and SMNVEV (reference sequence). The CDR3 is 13 amino acids. The V gene lost 6 bases and the J gene lost 0 bases, with 3 bases spanning the gap. CDR3 in amino acids: CASSFSGANVLTF. The CDR3 DNA follows: TGTGCCAGCAGCTTCTCTGGGGCCAACGTCCTGACTTTC.

V usage is TRBV11-3 and J usage is TRBJ2-3; 7 bases map to TRBD2. CDR1 is SGHNT, CDR2 YENEEA, per germline. CDR3 length: 14 residues. J gave up 6 bases and V 6 bases, and 9 bases lay outside the gene matches. The CDR3: CASSFRGGGDTQYF. Here the CDR3 DNA reads TGTGCCAGCAGTTTCCGCGGGGGAGGGGATACGCAGTATTTT.

The rearrangement joins TRBV14 to TRBJ2-3; 8 bases agree with TRBD2. V was pared by 6 bases and J by 5 bases, with 7 bases of the junction left unmatched. The CDR3 is 14 residues long. Looked up from germline, CDR1 is SGHDN and CDR2 is FVKESK. The CDR3 is CASRSGSEGDTQYF. CDR3 DNA sequence: TGTGCCAGCAGAAGCGGGAGTGAAGGAGATACGCAGTATTTT. Full variable domain (remainder filled in from reference TRBV14 and TRBJ2-3): EAGVTQFPSHSVIEKGQTVTLRCDPISGHDNLYWYRRVMGKEIKFLLHFVKESKQDESGMPNNRFLAERTGGTYSTLKVQPAELEDSGVYFCASRSGSEGDTQYFGPGTRLTVL.

The chain combines TRBV5-6 with TRBJ1-4; D is uncertain. V lost 4 bases and J 5 bases, leaving 12 bases between the germline ends. Germline values: CDR1 SGHDT, CDR2 YYEEEE. This CDR3 spans 14 amino acids. The CDR3 spells CASSVDRLNEKLFF. The CDR3 bases are TGTGCCAGCAGCGTGGACCGATTGAATGAAAAACTGTTTTTT.

V and J are TRBV2 and TRBJ2-7; D call uncertain. V was shortened by 6 bases and J by 4 bases, with 10 bases between the two germline ends. Germline V gene sequence: CDR1 SNHLY, CDR2 FYNNEI. CDR3 length: 12 residues. DNA of the CDR3: TGTGCCAGCAGGCAGGAAGATTACGAGCAGTACTTC. Its translation is CASRQEDYEQYF.